The source of this T cell receptor beta chain is a study of blood T cell repertoires in COVID-19. In the study overall: Specimens from acute and convalescent COVID-19 originated in the United States, Italy and Spain.

Original processing methods: Amplification from reference gene primers served as the basis for estimated nucleated cell counts. Measured with immunoSEQ multiplex PCR; TCRdb has only the in-frame clones, and not every one. That table is the source of V, J and clone size, and D and trimming were worked out from the DNA. In the table there are under 200,000 clones, approximately 80% of which are singletons. This CDR3 is 17 amino acids long. Germline loops: CDR1 LGHDT, CDR2 YNNKEL (reference sequence). Trimming removed 2 bases from V and 9 bases from J, with 20 bases in between. Participants, about 18 to 95 years old, spanned about two dozen US areas. Cohort 3 donors were reported recovered after two negative PCRs, clearance, or symptom resolution.

The clonotype originates from a woman in her fifties or sixties who had recovered from COVID-19. The specimen was PBMCs or T cells enriched from blood (not recorded which). The chain couples TRBV3-1 (or the pseudogene TRBV3-2) to TRBJ1-6; D gene ambiguous. The CDR3 nucleotides read TGTGCCAGCAGCCAATATTCGGGTGGGAGGGAGAGTTCACCCCTCCACTTT. Translated: CASSQYSGGRESSPLHF.